This T cell receptor (beta chain) emerged from a study of cytomegalovirus exposure and HLA in healthy donors. It was with 60 Vbeta and 13 Jbeta primers that the PCR ran. Sequencing was performed with immunoSEQ multiplex PCR; in TCRdb, only in-frame clones are kept and a portion is missing. The repertoire holds more than 70,000 clones, with over 65% as singletons. This CDR3 region has 13 residues. Germline V gene lookup returns CDR1 MNHEY and CDR2 SVGAGI. Trimming at V came to 5 bases and at J to 4 bases, leaving 4 bases not matched to a gene. Sequencing was done on a sample of PBMCs. The source of this sequence is a man in his fifties or sixties in good health and CMV-seropositive. V gene TRBV6-5 combines with J gene TRBJ1-1; 7 bases align to TRBD1. In DNA, the CDR3 is TGTGCCAGCAGTGGGGGACAGCTCACTGAAGCTTTCTTT. This encodes CASSGGQLTEAFF.